This passage covers 27 T cell receptor beta chains from one sample sequenced in a study of shared clonotypes between healthy human individuals. The naive CD8 subset, CD45RO-negative cells positively selected for CCR7, excluded terminally differentiated effector memory CD45RA+ cells. Clones were sequenced by immunoSEQ multiplex PCR, and TCRdb holds only the in-frame ones, with some missing. The sample holds approximately 840,000 clones, about 97% seen once. The sample comprised naive CD8+ T cells sorted from blood. These receptors came from a young man in good health.

The rearrangement links TRBV29-1 to TRBJ1-5; possibly TRBD1 for D (6 bases). V lost 6 bases to trimming and J lost 9 bases, with 21 bases between them. The CDR3 length is 14 residues. Germline CDR1 is SQVTM and CDR2 is ANQGSEA. CDR3 amino acids: CSVVTGQGVGPQHF. The CDR3 nucleotides are TGCAGCGTGGTGACGGGACAAGGGGTGGGGCCCCAGCATTTT.

V gene TRBV7-8 combines with J gene TRBJ1-5; 9 bases line up with TRBD1. V gave up 4 bases and J gave up 0 bases; unmatched junction bases: 7. The germline V gene encodes CDR1 SGHVS and CDR2 FQNEAQ. The CDR3 contains 17 residues. This CDR3 is CASSSGQGMGSNQPQHF. The CDR3, as DNA: TGTGCCAGCAGCTCGGGACAGGGAATGGGTAGCAATCAGCCCCAGCATTTT.

The chain combines TRBV9 with TRBJ1-2; 8 bases agree with TRBD1. Germline-derived CDR1 and CDR2 are SGDLS and YYNGEE. The J segment lost 6 bases and the V segment lost 2 bases, leaving 6 bases of the junction unmatched. This CDR3 contains 14 residues. The CDR3 DNA sequence: TGTGCCAGCAGCGTCTCAGGGGGCGCGGATGGCTACACCTTC. Protein sequence: CASSVSGGADGYTF.

The chain couples TRBV7-9 to TRBJ1-1; perhaps TRBD1 as D (5 bases). Germline assignment: CDR1 SEHNR and CDR2 FQNEAQ (reference sequence). The V end was cut by 6 bases, the J end by 5 bases, with 13 bases between. The CDR3 length is 13 residues. The CDR3 DNA is TGTGCCAGCAGAAAAGGGGTGGGGACTGAAGCTTTCTTT. It is translated as CASRKGVGTEAFF.

This chain uses TRBV11-2 with TRBJ1-1; D remains ambiguous. Trimming removed 0 bases at V and 3 bases at J, with 11 bases between. The CDR3 covers 15 residues. Germline values: CDR1 SGHAT, CDR2 FQNNGV. The CDR3 DNA is TGTGCCAGCAGCTTAGAGGGCACTTTCTACACTGAAGCTTTCTTT. Amino acids: CASSLEGTFYTEAFF.

V and J are TRBV28 and TRBJ1-5; D unclear. CDR3 length: 12 residues. Trimming left V 6 bases short and J 6 bases short, with 9 bases between. Germline lookup yields CDR1 MDHEN and CDR2 SYDVKM. CDR3 in DNA: TGTGCCAGCAGCCTAGACACTCAGCCCCAGCATTTT. Translating gives CASSLDTQPQHF.

The chain is built from TRBV9 and TRBJ1-4; 8 bases agree with TRBD1. V dropped 2 bases and J dropped 8; count of bases not matched to a gene: 8. Germline assignment: CDR1 SGDLS and CDR2 YYNGEE. The CDR3 consists of 15 residues. The DNA of the CDR3 is TGTGCCAGCAGCGTTTCAGGGGGCGCGGGAGAAAAACTGTTTTTT. It translates to CASSVSGGAGEKLFF.

The table lists this clone with a count of one. V gene TRBV11-2 combines with J gene TRBJ1-1, with 10 bases that match TRBD1. There are 15 residues in the CDR3. Per the germline V gene, CDR1 is SGHAT and CDR2 is FQNNGV. V lost 1 base and J lost 8; bases outside the gene matches: 7. CDR3 residues: CASSLATGGFREAFF. In DNA form, the CDR3 reads TGTGCCAGCAGCTTAGCGACAGGGGGCTTTCGGGAAGCTTTCTTT.

V and J are TRBV19 and TRBJ2-7; a weak D match, TRBD2 (5 bases). The CDR3 is 14 residues long. V was pared by 3 bases and J by 1 base, with 10 bases between. Germline CDR1 and CDR2: LNHDA and SQIVND (reference sequence). CDR3 coding DNA: TGTGCCAGTAGTATGTACAGCGGATCCTACGAGCAGTACTTC. This translates into CASSMYSGSYEQYF.

The CDR3 DNA sequence: TGTGCCAGCGCGGGAGTTGGCACAGATACGCAGTATTTT. Its protein product is CASAGVGTDTQYF. V gene TRBV11-3 combines with J gene TRBJ2-3; 7 positions agree with TRBD2. V shed 8 bases and J 1 base; nucleotides not matched to a gene: 3. Germline values: CDR1 SGHNT, CDR2 YENEEA. CDR3 length: 13 amino acids.

A word on this clone: Different DNA sequences within this sample yield the same CDR3. The chain joins TRBV28 to TRBJ2-5; D remains ambiguous. The ends were cut back, 3 bases at V and 4 bases at J, with 6 bases in the middle. Germline V gene data show CDR1 as MDHEN and CDR2 as SYDVKM. The CDR3 is made up of 12 amino acids. Here the CDR3 DNA reads TGTGCCAGCAGTTTCTCCCTAGAGACCCAGTACTTC. Residues: CASSFSLETQYF.

This chain joins TRBV10-2 and TRBJ2-1; 8 bases align to TRBD2. This CDR3 comprises 13 residues. V gave up 7 bases and J gave up 6 bases; unmatched junction bases: 5. Germline V gene sequence: CDR1 WSHSY, CDR2 SAAADI. CDR3 residues: CASTAGGVNEQFF. DNA of the CDR3: TGCGCCAGCACTGCGGGAGGCGTCAATGAGCAGTTCTTC.

This CDR3 reads CASSQTSGSINEQFF. In DNA, the CDR3 is TGTGCCAGCAGCCAGACTAGCGGGAGTATCAATGAGCAGTTCTTC. This sequence joins TRBV7-9 and TRBJ2-1; 12 positions match TRBD2. V lost 5 bases to trimming and J lost 6 bases; unmatched junction nucleotides: 5. This CDR3 has 15 residues. Looked up from germline, CDR1 is SEHNR and CDR2 is FQNEAQ (reference sequence).

As for this clone: The same CDR3 also results from other DNA sequences found in this sample. The chain employs TRBV28 and TRBJ2-7; D uncertain. In germline, CDR1 is MDHEN, CDR2 SYDVKM. The length of the CDR3 is 11 residues. The germline V and J ends were trimmed by 6 bases and 3 bases, with 6 bases remaining between them. CDR3 sequence reads: CASSFNYEQYF. CDR3 nucleotides: TGTGCCAGCAGCTTTAACTACGAGCAGTACTTC.

The chain employs TRBV19 and TRBJ2-7; 10 bases line up with TRBD1. The V gene's germline CDR1 is LNHDA and CDR2 SQIVND (reference sequence). V trimming: 3 bases; J trimming: 2 bases; junction bases outside the gene matches: 1. The CDR3 extends over 14 amino acids. CDR3: CASSMTGGTYEQYF. In DNA, the CDR3 is TGTGCCAGTAGTATGACAGGGGGCACCTACGAGCAGTACTTC.

The chain links TRBV5-6 to TRBJ1-5; TRBD1 aligns across 7 bases. With 0 bases clipped from V and 6 bases from J, the junction kept 9 bases outside the gene matches. The CDR3 loop spans 16 amino acids. Germline CDR1 reads SGHDT; CDR2 reads YYEEEE. CDR3 in amino acids: CASSLAFEGGGQPQHF. Here the CDR3 DNA reads TGTGCCAGCAGCTTGGCCTTTGAAGGGGGCGGTCAGCCCCAGCATTTT. Full variable domain (remainder filled in from reference TRBV5-6 and TRBJ1-5): DAGVTQSPTHLIKTRGQQVTLRCSPKSGHDTVSWYQQALGQGPQFIFQYYEEEERQRGNFPDRFSGHQFPNYSSELNVNALLLGDSALYLCASSLAFEGGGQPQHFGDGTRLSIL.

This rearrangement joins TRBV27 to TRBJ2-1, with TRBD2 matching over 8 bases. From germline, CDR1 is MNHEY and CDR2 SMNVEV (reference sequence). The CDR3 sequence is 14 residues long. V lost 6 bases, J lost 8 bases, and 9 bases stayed unmatched. CDR3: CASSLAGIDHEQFF. CDR3 in DNA: TGTGCCAGCAGCTTAGCGGGAATAGATCATGAGCAGTTCTTC.

The chain joins TRBV27 to TRBJ2-7; D unresolved. The CDR3 consists of 14 residues. The V gene's germline CDR1 is MNHEY and CDR2 SMNVEV (reference sequence). V was shortened by 0 bases and J by 3 bases, with 9 bases between the two germline ends. The CDR3 DNA reads as TGTGCCAGCAGTTTATCGCCGGATAACTACGAGCAGTACTTC. Its protein is CASSLSPDNYEQYF.

The chain couples TRBV28 to TRBJ2-7; 8 bases fit TRBD1. The germline V gene has CDR1 MDHEN and CDR2 SYDVKM. V lost 7 bases, J lost 2 bases, and 22 bases stayed unmatched. There are 19 residues in the CDR3. The chain's CDR3 is CASNSLKGRGRVDPYEQYF. The CDR3 DNA reads TGTGCCAGCAACTCTCTGAAAGGCAGGGGGCGCGTTGACCCCTACGAGCAGTACTTC.

J is TRBJ1-1 and V is TRBV7-9, with D unclear. Germline values: CDR1 SEHNR, CDR2 FQNEAQ (reference sequence). V lost 4 bases and J 0 bases, leaving 12 bases between the germline ends. This CDR3 comprises 15 residues. The CDR3 spells CASSYPKGMNTEAFF. The CDR3 DNA sequence: TGTGCCAGCAGCTACCCTAAGGGCATGAACACTGAAGCTTTCTTT.

The sample holds one count of this clone. The rearrangement links TRBV4-1 to TRBJ1-2; a weak D match, TRBD1 (5 bases). The V gene's germline CDR1 is MGHRA and CDR2 YSYEKL. V dropped 1 base and J dropped 2 bases, with 8 bases sitting between them. The CDR3 totals 14 residues. The CDR3 is CASSQGWGNYGYTF. CDR3 bases: TGCGCCAGCAGCCAAGGATGGGGGAACTATGGCTACACCTTC.

The chain has TRBV7-9 and TRBJ2-7, with 7 bases aligning to TRBD1. V dropped 8 bases and J dropped 6; count of bases not matched to a gene: 7. The CDR3 spans 12 residues. The germline V gene has CDR1 SEHNR and CDR2 FQNEAQ (reference sequence). The CDR3 sequence: CASPGPGGEQYF. The DNA of the CDR3 is TGTGCCAGCCCGGGACCAGGGGGCGAGCAGTACTTC. The full variable domain, its missing parts supplied by reference TRBV7-9 and TRBJ2-7, is DTGVSQNPRHKITKRGQNVTFRCDPISEHNRLYWYRQTLGQGPEFLTYFQNEAQLEKSRLLSDRFSAERPKGSFSTLEIQRTEQGDSAMYLCASPGPGGEQYFGPGTRLTVT.

For the CDR3, the DNA is TGCGCCAGCAGCCAGGGAGGGACAGGGCTTATGAACACTGAAGCTTTCTTT. Amino acids: CASSQGGTGLMNTEAFF. This chain joins TRBV4-1 and TRBJ1-1, with TRBD1 identical over 9 bases. Germline CDR1 reads MGHRA; CDR2 reads YSYEKL. J gave up 0 bases and V 3 bases, and 8 bases lay outside the gene matches. This CDR3 comprises 17 residues.

This chain links TRBV7-9 with TRBJ2-1; a weak D match, TRBD2 (6 bases). Between the trimmed V and J ends, which lost 3 bases and 5 bases, there was a span of 14 bases. Germline V gives CDR1 SEHNR, CDR2 FQNEAQ (reference sequence). CDR3 length: 15 amino acids. The DNA for the CDR3 is TGTGCCAGCAGCTTCCCGGGACTGGGAGACAATGAGCAGTTCTTC. Its translation is CASSFPGLGDNEQFF.

This clone was seen just once. In DNA form, the CDR3 reads TGTGCCAGCAGCGCCCAGGTTCATAAAGTGTACTTC. It translates to CASSAQVHKVYF. The V and J genes are TRBV27 and TRBJ2-7; no clear D. CDR1 MNHEY and CDR2 SMNVEV come from the germline V gene (reference sequence). CDR3 length: 12 amino acids. Deletions cut 6 bases from V and 12 bases from J, with 18 bases between.

The genes are TRBV9 and TRBJ2-1, with 7 bases identical to TRBD2. The J segment lost 9 bases and the V segment lost 1 base, leaving 4 bases of the junction unmatched. Per the germline V gene, CDR1 is SGDLS and CDR2 is YYNGEE. The length of the CDR3 is 13 residues. CDR3 bases: TGTGCCAGCAGCGTATTCGCGGGAGTTGAGCAGTTCTTC. It encodes CASSVFAGVEQFF.

The CDR3 bases are TGTGCCAGCAGCTTAGAAGCGAGCGACTTCTACGAGCAGTACTTC. Its translation: CASSLEASDFYEQYF. The chain couples TRBV7-8 to TRBJ2-7; D unresolved. CDR1 is SGHVS, CDR2 FQNEAQ, per germline. The CDR3 is made up of 15 amino acids. Trimming pared 1 base from V and 3 bases from J, leaving 13 bases between.